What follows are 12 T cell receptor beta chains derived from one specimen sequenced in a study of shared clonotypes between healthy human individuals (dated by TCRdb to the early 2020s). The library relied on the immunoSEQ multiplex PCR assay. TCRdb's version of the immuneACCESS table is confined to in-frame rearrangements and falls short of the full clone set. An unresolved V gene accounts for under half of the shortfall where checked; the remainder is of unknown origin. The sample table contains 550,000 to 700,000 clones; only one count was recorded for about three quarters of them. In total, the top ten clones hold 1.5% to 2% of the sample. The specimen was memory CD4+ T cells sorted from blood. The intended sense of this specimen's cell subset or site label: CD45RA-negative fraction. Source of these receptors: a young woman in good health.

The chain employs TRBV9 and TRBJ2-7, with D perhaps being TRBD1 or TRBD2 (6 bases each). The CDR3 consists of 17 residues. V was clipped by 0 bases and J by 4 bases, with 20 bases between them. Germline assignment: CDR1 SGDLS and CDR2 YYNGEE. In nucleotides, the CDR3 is TGTGCCAGCAGCGTAGGAGGGAGGACAGTCAGAGGTTACGAGCAGTACTTC. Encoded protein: CASSVGGRTVRGYEQYF.

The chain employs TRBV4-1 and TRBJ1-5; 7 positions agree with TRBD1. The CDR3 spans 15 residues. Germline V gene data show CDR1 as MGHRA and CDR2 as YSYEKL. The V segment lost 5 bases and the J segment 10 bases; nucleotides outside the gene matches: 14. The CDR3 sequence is CASSKKGTATEPQHF. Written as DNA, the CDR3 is TGCGCCAGCAGCAAAAAAGGGACAGCTACGGAACCCCAGCATTTT.

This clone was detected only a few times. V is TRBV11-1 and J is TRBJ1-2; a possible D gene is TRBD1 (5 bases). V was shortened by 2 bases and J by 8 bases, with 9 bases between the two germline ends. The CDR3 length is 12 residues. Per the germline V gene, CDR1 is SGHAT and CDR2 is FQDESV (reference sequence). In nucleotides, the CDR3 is TGTGCCAGCAGCTTAATGGGGGACGGCTACACCTTC. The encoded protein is CASSLMGDGYTF.

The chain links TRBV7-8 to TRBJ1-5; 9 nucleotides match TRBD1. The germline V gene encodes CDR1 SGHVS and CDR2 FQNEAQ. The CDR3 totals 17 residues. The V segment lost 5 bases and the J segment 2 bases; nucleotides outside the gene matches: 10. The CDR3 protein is CASSPGTGTLGNQPQHF. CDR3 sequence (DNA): TGTGCCAGCAGCCCGGGGACAGGGACTTTGGGCAATCAGCCCCAGCATTTT. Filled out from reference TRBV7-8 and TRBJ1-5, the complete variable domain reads GAGVSQSPRYKVAKRGQDVALRCDPISGHVSLFWYQQALGQGPEFLTYFQNEAQLDKSGLPSDRFFAERPEGSVSTLKIQRTQQEDSAVYLCASSPGTGTLGNQPQHFGDGTRLSIL.

The CDR3 spells CASSPSSIAGEQYF. The CDR3 DNA is TGTGCCAGTAGCCCAAGCTCAATAGCGGGGGAGCAGTACTTC. V is TRBV19 and J is TRBJ2-7, with TRBD2 matching 8 bases. Germline V gives CDR1 LNHDA, CDR2 SQIVND (reference sequence). V was clipped by 6 bases and J by 7 bases; unmatched bases: 11. The CDR3 consists of 14 residues.

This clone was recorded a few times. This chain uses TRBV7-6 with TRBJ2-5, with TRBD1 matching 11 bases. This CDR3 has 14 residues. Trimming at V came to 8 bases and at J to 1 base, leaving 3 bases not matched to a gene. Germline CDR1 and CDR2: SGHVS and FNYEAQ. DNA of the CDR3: TGTGCCAGCCGGGGGACAGGGGGCCAAGAGACCCAGTACTTC. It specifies CASRGTGGQETQYF.

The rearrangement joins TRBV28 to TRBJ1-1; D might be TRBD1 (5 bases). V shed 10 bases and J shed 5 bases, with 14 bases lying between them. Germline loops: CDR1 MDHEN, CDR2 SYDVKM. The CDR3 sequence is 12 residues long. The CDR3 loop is CATGSGWTEAFF. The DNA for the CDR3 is TGTGCCACCGGGTCAGGGTGGACTGAAGCTTTCTTT.

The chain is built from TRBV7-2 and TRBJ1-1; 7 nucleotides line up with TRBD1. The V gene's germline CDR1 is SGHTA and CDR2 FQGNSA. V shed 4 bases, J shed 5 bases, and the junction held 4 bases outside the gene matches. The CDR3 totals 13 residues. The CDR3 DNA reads TGTGCCAGCAGCTCAGGACAGGATACTGAAGCTTTCTTT. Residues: CASSSGQDTEAFF.

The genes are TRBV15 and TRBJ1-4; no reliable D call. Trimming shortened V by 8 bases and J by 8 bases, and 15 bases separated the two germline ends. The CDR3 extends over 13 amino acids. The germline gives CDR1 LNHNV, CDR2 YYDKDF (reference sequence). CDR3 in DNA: TGTGCCACCGTTGGACTAATTGAGGAAAAACTGTTTTTT. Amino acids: CATVGLIEEKLFF.

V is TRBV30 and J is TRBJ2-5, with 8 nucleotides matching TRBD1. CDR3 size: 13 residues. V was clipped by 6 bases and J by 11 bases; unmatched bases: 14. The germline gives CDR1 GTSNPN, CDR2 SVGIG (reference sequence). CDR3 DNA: TGTGCCTGCTCGCGGACTCAGACAGGGGAGCAGTACTTC. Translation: CACSRTQTGEQYF.

CDR3 sequence (DNA): TGTGCCAGCAGCTTAATGACGGGCGAGGGAGATACGCAGTATTTT. It is translated as CASSLMTGEGDTQYF. The chain joins TRBV7-3 to TRBJ2-3, with D tentatively TRBD2 (5 bases). V was cut by 1 base and J by 5 bases, with 13 bases left in between. The CDR3 length is 15 residues. The germline CDR1 and CDR2 sequences are SGHTA and FQGTGA. The full variable domain, in which reference TRBV7-3 and TRBJ2-3 provide the parts outside the CDR3, is GAGVSQTPSNKVTEKGKYVELRCDPISGHTALYWYRQSLGQGPEFLIYFQGTGAADDSGLPNDRFFAVRPEGSVSTLKIQRTERGDSAVYLCASSLMTGEGDTQYFGPGTRLTVL.

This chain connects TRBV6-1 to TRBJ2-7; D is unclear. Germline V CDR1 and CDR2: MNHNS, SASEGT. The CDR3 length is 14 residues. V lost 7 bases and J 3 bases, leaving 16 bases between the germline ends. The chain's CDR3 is CASILRGSNYEQYF. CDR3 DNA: TGTGCCAGCATCCTCAGAGGATCCAACTACGAGCAGTACTTC.